This T cell receptor (beta chain) comes out of a study of CD8+ T cells in alopecia areata. Study-wide results and limits: Shared TCR sequences were less clear between patients than in mice, possibly partly from HLA diversity. An increase in clonality over normal scalp was evident in lesional scalp, especially alopecia totalis/universalis. Besides other cells, scalp samples also yield sequences of resident alphabeta T cells from normal skin.

Separation by sorting yielded CD4+ and CD8+ T cells from PBMCs. Sequencing templates came from extracted RNA that was reverse transcribed into cDNA. Sequenced by immunoSEQ multiplex PCR; TCRdb stores in-frame clones only, minus some. The table includes around 190,000 clones, 56% detected once. The CDR3 has 16 residues. CDR1 is SGHDT, CDR2 YYEEEE, per germline. V dropped 0 bases and J dropped 4 bases, with 16 bases sitting between them. Comment on this clone: The antigen remains unidentified.

The rearrangement joins TRBV5-6 to TRBJ1-2, with no clear D. The specimen was CD8+ T cells sorted from blood. The source is a human donor in good health. CDR3 sequence reads: CASSLAVRQPSYGYTF. The CDR3 DNA reads TGTGCCAGCAGCTTGGCCGTTAGGCAGCCAAGCTATGGCTACACCTTC. The full variable domain, with the rest looked up from reference TRBV5-6 and TRBJ1-2, is DAGVTQSPTHLIKTRGQQVTLRCSPKSGHDTVSWYQQALGQGPQFIFQYYEEEERQRGNFPDRFSGHQFPNYSSELNVNALLLGDSALYLCASSLAVRQPSYGYTFGSGTRLTVV.